Sequencing of this T cell receptor beta chain was carried out in a study of control samples from healthy donors and cancer patients. V shed 6 bases and J shed 2 bases, with 8 bases lying between them. The germline gives CDR1 MNHEY, CDR2 SVGAGI. This CDR3 spans 12 amino acids. Here immunoSEQ multiplex PCR was the method, and the copy in TCRdb shows in-frame clones only, minus some. This sample carries approximately 150,000 clones, around nine tenths of them seen once, and the ten largest clones take approximately 1.7%. This TCR was recovered from a young man in good health. Sequenced material: blood. The chain employs TRBV6-5 and TRBJ2-7; maybe TRBD1 (6 bases). The CDR3 sequence is CASRRQAYEQYF. The CDR3 bases are TGTGCCAGCAGACGACAGGCCTACGAGCAGTACTTC.